Following are 27 T cell receptor beta chains from one sample sequenced in a study of cytomegalovirus exposure and HLA in healthy donors. PCR used 60 Vbeta primers and 13 Jbeta primers. Repertoires were generated with immunoSEQ multiplex PCR, while TCRdb's copy carries only in-frame clones and drops some. The table has 95,000 to 150,000 clones, around 80% seen once. Material for sequencing was PBMCs. The origin of the receptors is a man between 50 and 59 years old in good health and CMV-seronegative.

CDR3 in DNA: TGTGCCAGCAGCCCTATCGGGACTAGCGGTTACAATGAGCAGTTCTTC. This encodes CASSPIGTSGYNEQFF. The rearrangement uses TRBV27 and TRBJ2-1; the match to TRBD2 covers 11 bases. Germline loops: CDR1 MNHEY, CDR2 SMNVEV (reference sequence). This CDR3 region has 16 residues. The V gene end was trimmed by 6 bases and the J gene end by 4 bases; junction bases not matched to a gene: 8.

The chain employs TRBV7-2 and TRBJ1-6; the match to TRBD1 covers 9 bases. With 4 bases clipped from V and 6 bases from J, the junction kept 7 bases outside the gene matches. Germline-derived CDR1 and CDR2 are SGHTA and FQGNSA. The CDR3 extends over 16 amino acids. CDR3 region: CASSSRTGGSNSPLHF. The CDR3 region has the DNA TGTGCCAGCAGCTCTAGAACAGGGGGCAGTAATTCACCCCTCCACTTT. Drawing the rest from reference TRBV7-2 and TRBJ1-6, the complete variable domain is GAGVSQSPSNKVTEKGKDVELRCDPISGHTALYWYRQSLGQGLEFLIYFQGNSAPDKSGLPSDRFSAERTGGSVSTLTIQRTQQEDSAVYLCASSSRTGGSNSPLHFGNGTRLTVT.

V and J are TRBV27 and TRBJ1-3, with D tentatively TRBD1 (5 bases). Germline V gene sequence: CDR1 MNHEY, CDR2 SMNVEV (reference sequence). The CDR3 has 17 amino acids. Trimming took off 0 bases at V and 3 bases at J, with 15 bases between the two ends. CDR3 protein: CASSLSIATVGGNTIYF. CDR3 bases: TGTGCCAGCAGTTTATCGATTGCGACAGTCGGTGGAAACACCATATATTTT.

The chain couples TRBV6-5 to TRBJ1-5, with a tentative D call TRBD1 (5 bases). This CDR3 is 16 amino acids long. Germline CDR1 is MNHEY and CDR2 is SVGAGI. The V gene lost 2 bases and the J gene lost 1 base, with 12 bases spanning the gap. The CDR3 region has the DNA TGTGCCAGCAGTTACCCCCAGGGCGGAAGCAATCAGCCCCAGCATTTT. Amino acid sequence: CASSYPQGGSNQPQHF.

The chain is built from TRBV7-3 and TRBJ2-5; D may be TRBD1 (5 bases). Germline loops: CDR1 SGHTA, CDR2 FQGTGA. The CDR3 has 15 residues. Trimming stripped 2 bases from V and 5 bases from J, with 15 bases between. CDR3: CASSLGSGSGETQYF. The CDR3 DNA reads TGTGCCAGCAGCTTAGGATCAGGGTCAGGGGAGACCCAGTACTTC.

To note about this clone: At one of its ends the junction is not consistent with the germline gene, which may arise from a read error. J is TRBJ1-1 and V is TRBV7-7; D is possibly TRBD1 (6 bases). The CDR3 is made up of 18 amino acids. Germline CDR1 SSHAT, CDR2 FNYEAQ (reference sequence). The chain's CDR3 is CASSSRRSGQFMNTEAFF. The DNA for the CDR3 is TGTGCTAGCAGCTCCCGAAGAAGCGGACAGTTCATGAACACTGAAGCTTTCTTT.

V gene TRBV28 combines with J gene TRBJ1-4, with TRBD1 identical over 9 bases. Per germline, CDR1 MDHEN and CDR2 SYDVKM. Losses at the gene ends were 6 bases for V and 7 bases for J; bases not matched to a gene: 6. The CDR3 covers 14 residues. DNA of the CDR3: TGTGCCAGCAGCTACAGGGGGCCGGGTGAAAAACTGTTTTTT. Translating gives CASSYRGPGEKLFF. The full variable domain, in which reference TRBV28 and TRBJ1-4 provide the parts outside the CDR3, is DVKVTQSSRYLVKRTGEKVFLECVQDMDHENMFWYRQDPGLGLRLIYFSYDVKMKEKGDIPEGYSVSREKKERFSLILESASTNQTSMYLCASSYRGPGEKLFFGSGTQLSVL.

This clone was detected only a few times. J is TRBJ1-1 and V is TRBV6-1; D is uncertain. Germline CDR1 reads MNHNS; CDR2 reads SASEGT. The CDR3 contains 14 residues. The ends were cut back, 6 bases at V and 0 bases at J, with 11 bases in the middle. The CDR3 reads CASSLALMNTEAFF. The CDR3, as DNA: TGTGCCAGCAGCCTAGCCCTGATGAACACTGAAGCTTTCTTT.

This sequence joins TRBV18 and TRBJ2-7; D not certain. From germline, CDR1 is KGHSH and CDR2 LQKENI. The CDR3 loop spans 16 amino acids. Trimming removed 0 bases at V and 2 bases at J, with 14 bases between. This chain's CDR3 is CASSPPMATAAYEQYF. The DNA for the CDR3 is TGTGCCAGCTCACCACCAATGGCTACAGCAGCCTACGAGCAGTACTTC.

The chain recombines TRBV5-1 with TRBJ1-1; D call uncertain. CDR3 length equals 13 residues. V lost 3 bases, J lost 1 base, and 7 bases lay in between. CDR1 and CDR2 from the germline V gene are SGHRS and YFSETQ. The CDR3 region has the DNA TGCGCCAGCAGCTCCCCGGGGAACACTGAAGCTTTCTTT. It encodes CASSSPGNTEAFF.

This clone turned up a few times. This chain joins TRBV19 and TRBJ1-5, with 8 bases aligning to TRBD1. The CDR3 length is 15 residues. V lost 0 bases to trimming and J lost 7 bases; unmatched junction nucleotides: 5. CDR1 is LNHDA, CDR2 SQIVND, per germline (reference sequence). CDR3 sequence reads: CASSIDGQGGQPQHF. DNA of the CDR3: TGTGCCAGTAGTATAGATGGACAGGGTGGCCAGCCCCAGCATTTT.

The J gene is TRBJ2-6, the V gene TRBV7-8; D not certain. This CDR3 contains 13 residues. The V and J ends lost 7 bases and 4 bases respectively, with 8 bases between them. Germline loops: CDR1 SGHVS, CDR2 FQNEAQ. The CDR3 sequence is CASTLLGANVLTF. As DNA, the CDR3 is TGTGCCAGCACCCTTCTGGGGGCCAACGTCCTGACTTTC.

The chain is built from TRBV7-9 and TRBJ2-7, with D maybe TRBD2 (6 bases). Between the trimmed V and J ends, which lost 8 bases and 3 bases, there was a span of 17 bases. The CDR3 sequence is 14 residues long. Germline V gives CDR1 SEHNR, CDR2 FQNEAQ (reference sequence). The DNA of the CDR3 is TGTGCCAGCCCCCCAGCGGGTGTCTACTACGAGCAGTACTTC. Protein product: CASPPAGVYYEQYF.

This clone occurred once. The V call is TRBV6-4, the J call TRBJ2-3; D not certain. V lost 0 bases and J lost 0, with 10 bases in between. Germline assignment: CDR1 MRHNA and CDR2 SNTAGT. The length of the CDR3 is 16 residues. Here the CDR3 reads CASSDSAFGSTDTQYF. The CDR3 nucleotides read TGTGCCAGCAGTGACTCGGCCTTCGGGAGCACAGATACGCAGTATTTT.

This clone was recorded only once. The chain joins TRBV5-1 to TRBJ2-3; weak D call: TRBD1 (5 bases). CDR3 length: 15 residues. The V end lost 5 bases, the J end lost 2 bases, and 15 bases lay between the germline ends. Germline-derived CDR1 and CDR2 are SGHRS and YFSETQ. CDR3 sequence: CASSIQGRDTDTQYF. The CDR3, as DNA: TGCGCCAGCAGTATCCAGGGAAGAGACACAGATACGCAGTATTTT. The full variable domain, with the rest looked up from reference TRBV5-1 and TRBJ2-3, is KAGVTQTPRYLIKTRGQQVTLSCSPISGHRSVSWYQQTPGQGLQFLFEYFSETQRNKGNFPGRFSGRQFSNSRSEMNVSTLELGDSALYLCASSIQGRDTDTQYFGPGTRLTVL.

The chain carries TRBV27 and TRBJ1-5; 9 bases fit TRBD1. V was clipped by 4 bases and J by 3 bases; unmatched bases: 4. The CDR3 is 15 amino acids. In germline, CDR1 is MNHEY, CDR2 SMNVEV (reference sequence). CDR3 nucleotide sequence: TGTGCCAGCAGTTCGGACAGGGGAATCAATCAGCCCCAGCATTTT. Residues: CASSSDRGINQPQHF.

This chain links TRBV9 with TRBJ1-4; D gene ambiguous. Trimming cost V 4 bases and J 8 bases, with 15 bases left between them. The CDR3 is made up of 14 amino acids. Germline CDR1 reads SGDLS; CDR2 reads YYNGEE. The CDR3 sequence is CASSRPEGGEKLFF. The CDR3 bases are TGTGCCAGCAGCCGCCCGGAGGGAGGCGAAAAACTGTTTTTT.

The sample holds one count of this clone. This chain joins TRBV13 and TRBJ1-2; D is unresolved. Trimming pared 2 bases from V and 2 bases from J, leaving 9 bases between. From germline, CDR1 is PRHDT and CDR2 FYEKMQ (reference sequence). The CDR3 is 14 residues long. The CDR3 sequence: CASSLIAGNYGYTF. The CDR3 DNA is TGTGCCAGCAGCTTAATCGCGGGGAACTATGGCTACACCTTC.

This rearrangement joins TRBV5-1 to TRBJ1-1, with TRBD1 matching 10 bases. This CDR3 has 16 residues. After removal of 4 bases from V and 4 bases from J, the junction contained 10 bases not matched to a gene. Germline CDR1 and CDR2: SGHRS and YFSETQ. CDR3 protein: CASSPRTGGHFTEAFF. The CDR3 nucleotides are TGCGCCAGCAGCCCTCGGACAGGGGGACATTTCACTGAAGCTTTCTTT.

The rearrangement links TRBV5-5 to TRBJ1-5; TRBD1 matches 7 bases. The CDR3 loop spans 15 amino acids. J was trimmed by 1 base and V by 2 bases; bases with no gene match: 3. Germline V gives CDR1 SGHKS, CDR2 YYEKEE (reference sequence). The CDR3 region is CASSFLQGSNQPQHF. The CDR3 nucleotides read TGTGCCAGCAGCTTCCTACAGGGGAGCAATCAGCCCCAGCATTTT.

The chain employs TRBV5-4 and TRBJ1-6, with 9 bases that match TRBD1. The CDR3 consists of 15 residues. Germline lookup yields CDR1 SGHNT and CDR2 YYREEE (reference sequence). The V and J ends lost 4 bases and 7 bases, in that order; junction bases with no gene match: 6. CDR3 nucleotide sequence: TGTGCCAGCAGCAAGACAGGGGGTATGAATTCACCCCTCCACTTT. It translates to CASSKTGGMNSPLHF. Combining the CDR3 with reference TRBV5-4 and TRBJ1-6 gives the whole variable domain ETGVTQSPTHLIKTRGQQVTLRCSSQSGHNTVSWYQQALGQGPQFIFQYYREEENGRGNFPPRFSGLQFPNYSSELNVNALELDDSALYLCASSKTGGMNSPLHFGNGTRLTVT.

V gene TRBV18 combines with J gene TRBJ2-5, with D perhaps matching TRBD2 (6 bases). Germline CDR1 and CDR2: KGHSH and LQKENI. CDR3 length: 15 amino acids. Trimming left V 2 bases short and J 5 bases short, with 15 bases between. In DNA, the CDR3 is TGTGCCAGCTCACCAATTAGGTCGGGAGAGGAGACCCAGTACTTC. Its protein is CASSPIRSGEETQYF.

This clone is a singleton in its sample. The rearrangement joins TRBV7-2 to TRBJ2-7; TRBD1 matches at 8 bases. There are 15 residues in the CDR3. V gave up 5 bases and J gave up 2 bases; unmatched junction bases: 8. Germline CDR1 is SGHTA and CDR2 is FQGNSA. The CDR3 nucleotides are TGTGCCAGCAGCCCCCGACAGGGGTCCCCCTACGAGCAGTACTTC. This codes for CASSPRQGSPYEQYF.

The gene calls are TRBV19 and TRBJ1-2, with no clear D. V lost 3 bases and J lost 6, with 8 bases in between. Germline CDR1 LNHDA, CDR2 SQIVND (reference sequence). The CDR3 is 12 residues long. The CDR3 sequence: CASSIVADGYTF. CDR3 nucleotide sequence: TGTGCCAGTAGTATCGTGGCAGATGGCTACACCTTC.

The CDR3 nucleotides read TGCGCCAGCAGCGAACTCACAGGGACAGATACGCAGTATTTT. Residues: CASSELTGTDTQYF. The chain is built from TRBV5-1 and TRBJ2-3, with D possibly matching TRBD1 (6 bases). CDR1 and CDR2 from the germline V gene are SGHRS and YFSETQ. The CDR3 loop spans 14 amino acids. V was cut by 4 bases and J by 3 bases, with 12 bases left in between.

The chain has TRBV6-1 and TRBJ2-3, with unresolved D. Per the germline V gene, CDR1 is MNHNS and CDR2 is SASEGT. This CDR3 has 13 residues. Trimming left V 2 bases short and J 3 bases short, with 6 bases between. This chain's CDR3 is CASSELRTDTQYF. For the CDR3, the DNA is TGTGCCAGCAGTGAACTTAGAACAGATACGCAGTATTTT.

This chain joins TRBV19 and TRBJ2-2; D is unclear. The CDR3 runs 12 residues. The V end was cut by 7 bases, the J end by 3 bases, with 6 bases between. Germline-derived CDR1 and CDR2 are LNHDA and SQIVND (reference sequence). The chain's CDR3 is CASNTDTGELFF. The CDR3 region has the DNA TGTGCCAGTAACACCGACACCGGGGAGCTGTTTTTT.